Sequencing of this T cell receptor (beta chain) was carried out in a study of blood T cells in healthy people across ages. At the level of the study: Template switching recovered approximately one barcoded beta molecule for every two T cells.

Looked up from germline, CDR1 is SGHTA and CDR2 is FQGNSA. There are 15 residues in the CDR3. Notes on this clonotype: Its antigen remains unknown.

Primers used in a second PCR of about 6 to 12 cycles were a sample-barcoded 5' primer and a J-beta primer mix. TCRdb fed the 5' RACE reads into MiXCR, producing one record per CDR3 protein. This table holds under 2,000,000 distinct CDR3 sequences, about 50% found once. Findings and limits, study-wide: Higher naive T cell percentage went strongly together with higher TCR beta diversity. Estimates of total diversity, which came from one million sequenced T cells, were considered to be underestimates. Roughly linear declines in TCR beta diversity per million T cells occurred with age.

The rearrangement links TRBV7-2 to TRBJ2-7; 7 nucleotides match TRBD2. The end of the DNA fits TRBJ2-5 better, so the J call may be wrong. The sequenced sample was blood. The TCR sequence derives from a woman aged 35 to 49 in good health. The CDR3 DNA reads as TGTGCCAGCAGGACCTATAGCGGGCCCCAAGAGACCCAGTACTTC. Amino acid sequence: CASRTYSGPQETQYF.